The 2 T cell receptor beta chains reported below all come from one sample, sequenced in a study of CD4 T cells in relation to SARS-CoV-2 and coronaviruses. Produced via immunoSEQ multiplex PCR; TCRdb's table is partial and in-frame only. This repertoire shows tens of thousands of clones, 88% found once; its top ten account for roughly 9%. The specimen was memory CD4+ T cells from PBMCs. These receptors came from an adult with COVID-19.

This clone has a handful of counts. The genes are TRBV12-3 or TRBV12-4 and TRBJ2-2; no clear D gene. Between the trimmed V and J ends, which lost 7 bases and 3 bases, there was a span of 6 bases. CDR3 length: 12 residues. In nucleotides, the CDR3 is TGTGCCAGCAAAGAATACACCGGGGAGCTGTTTTTT. Translated: CASKEYTGELFF.

The CDR3 nucleotides read TGTGCCAGTACCGGGACTCCTAGCTCCTATAATTCACCCCTCCACTTT. It encodes CASTGTPSSYNSPLHF. The gene calls are TRBV19 and TRBJ1-6; D perhaps matches TRBD1 (5 bases). The CDR3 contains 16 residues. CDR1 and CDR2 (germline): LNHDA, SQIVND (reference sequence). Between the trimmed V and J ends, which lost 7 bases and 0 bases, there was a span of 13 bases.